This TCR beta chain originates from a study of blood T cells in healthy people across ages. Whole-study findings and limits: Unknown donor CMV status possibly confounded expanded clonotype changes. Roughly linearly, TCR beta diversity per million T cells fell as age increased.

A sample-barcoded 5' primer and a J-beta primer mix were used in a second PCR of roughly 7 to 11 cycles. TCRdb ran MiXCR on the 5' RACE reads and lists one entry per CDR3 protein. This table has around 940,000 distinct CDR3 sequences, around 54% appearing once. The V gene lost 6 bases and the J gene lost 0 bases, with 12 bases spanning the gap. Germline assignment: CDR1 KGHSH and CDR2 LQKENI. The CDR3 spans 15 residues. With regard to this clonotype: Its antigen is as yet unknown.

Total RNA was extracted at no less than 6 micrograms per sample. This clonotype was sampled from a woman aged 60 to 75 in good health. The gene calls are TRBV18 and TRBJ2-4, with D uncertain. Sequencing was performed on blood. The CDR3 sequence: CASSPPTLAKNIQYF. The CDR3 DNA reads as TGTGCCAGCTCCCCTCCAACCCTAGCCAAAAACATTCAGTACTTC. The entire variable domain, with the rest obtained from reference TRBV18 and TRBJ2-4, is as follows: NAGVMQNPRHLVRRRGQEARLRCSPMKGHSHVYWYRQLPEEGLKFMVYLQKENIIDESGMPKERFSAEFPKEGPSILRIQQVVRGDSAAYFCASSPPTLAKNIQYFGAGTRLSVL.